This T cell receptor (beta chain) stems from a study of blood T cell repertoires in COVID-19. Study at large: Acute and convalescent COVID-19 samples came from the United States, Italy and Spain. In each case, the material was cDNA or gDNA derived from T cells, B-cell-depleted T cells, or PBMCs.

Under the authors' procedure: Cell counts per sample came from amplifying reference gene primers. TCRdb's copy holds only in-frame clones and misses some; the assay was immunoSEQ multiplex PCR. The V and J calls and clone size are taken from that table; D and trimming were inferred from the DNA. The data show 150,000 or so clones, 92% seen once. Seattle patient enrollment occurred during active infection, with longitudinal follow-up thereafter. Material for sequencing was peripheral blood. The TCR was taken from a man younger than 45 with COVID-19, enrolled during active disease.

The CDR3 reads CATHSGGSDTGELFF. The DNA for the CDR3 is TGTGCCACCCACTCAGGAGGCTCTGACACCGGGGAGCTGTTTTTT. The J gene is TRBJ2-2, the V gene TRBV7-9; D is perhaps TRBD2 (5 bases). This CDR3 contains 15 residues. Germline V gives CDR1 SEHNR, CDR2 FQNEAQ (reference sequence). V was shortened by 10 bases and J by 3 bases, with 18 bases between the two germline ends.